Listed below are T cell receptor beta chains from one sample, sequenced in a study of OX40 agonist ivuxolimab in advanced cancers. Some clones are missing from TCRdb's copy, which holds only in-frame ones; the method was immunoSEQ multiplex PCR. The table shows roughly 60,000 clones, with around 88% occurring only once. This specimen was CD4+ or CD8+ T cells sorted from blood, taken in a trial of the OX40 agonist ivuxolimab. The receptors were gathered from an adult with an advanced solid tumor such as melanoma, head and neck, liver or kidney cancer. Each CDR3 is given with its conserved first and last residue. A D gene is named only where the DNA matches it firmly. Expanded clones get a size class; other rows say once, few or many, or leave the size out.

size | J | V | D | DNA | CDR3
. | TRBJ2-7 | TRBV19 | TRBD1 | TGTGCCAGTAGTAAGATGGGACAGGGGGCGTGGGAGCAGTACTTC | CASSKMGQGAWEQYF
. | TRBJ2-1 | TRBV5-5 | . | TGTGCCAGCAGCCCATACAGGGAAACCTACAATGAGCAGTTCTTC | CASSPYRETYNEQFF
. | TRBJ2-2 | TRBV11-2 | TRBD2 | TGTGCCAGCAGCTTACTAGCGGGAGGCCCGAACACCGGGGAGCTGTTTTTT | CASSLLAGGPNTGELFF
. | TRBJ2-3 | TRBV27 | TRBD2 | TGTGCCAGCAGTTTATGGGGGAGGGCAGATACGCAGTATTTT | CASSLWGRADTQYF
. | TRBJ2-5 | TRBV2 | TRBD2 | TGTGCCAGCAGTGAAGTTCTAGCGGGGGGGGTGGCCCAGTACTTC | CASSEVLAGGVAQYF
. | TRBJ1-5 | TRBV7-3 | TRBD1 | TGTGCCAGCAGCTTACGGACAGGGAGAAATTATAGCAATCAGCCCCAGCATTTT | CASSLRTGRNYSNQPQHF
. | TRBJ2-7 | TRBV5-1 | TRBD1 | TGCGCCAGCAGCCCTCAACGGGGCGACAGGGAGTGGTACGAGCAGTACTTC | CASSPQRGDREWYEQYF
. | TRBJ1-2 | TRBV25-1 | TRBD1 | TGTGCCAGCAGTGAGACAGGGGGGATCTATGGCTACACCTTC | CASSETGGIYGYTF
. | TRBJ2-7 | TRBV7-2 | . | TGTGCCAGCAGCCCCCGAGGGGGTTACGAGCAGTACTTC | CASSPRGGYEQYF
. | TRBJ1-4 | TRBV28 | . | TGTGCCAGCAGTCTAGTTGACAAACGGCGGCTGTTTTTT | CASSLVDKRRLFF
. | TRBJ2-3 | TRBV5-1 | TRBD2 | TGCGCCAGCAGCTTGGCCGGGACTAGAACAGATACGCAGTATTTT | CASSLAGTRTDTQYF
once | TRBJ2-7 | TRBV14 | . | TGTGCCAGCAGCCAAGAGACGAAGAGGGAGGACCACTCCTACGAGCAGTACTTC | CASSQETKREDHSYEQYF
. | TRBJ2-2 | TRBV11-2 | TRBD1 | TGTGCCAGCAGCTTCCGATCAAACAGGGGCGGGGAGCTGTTTTTT | CASSFRSNRGGELFF